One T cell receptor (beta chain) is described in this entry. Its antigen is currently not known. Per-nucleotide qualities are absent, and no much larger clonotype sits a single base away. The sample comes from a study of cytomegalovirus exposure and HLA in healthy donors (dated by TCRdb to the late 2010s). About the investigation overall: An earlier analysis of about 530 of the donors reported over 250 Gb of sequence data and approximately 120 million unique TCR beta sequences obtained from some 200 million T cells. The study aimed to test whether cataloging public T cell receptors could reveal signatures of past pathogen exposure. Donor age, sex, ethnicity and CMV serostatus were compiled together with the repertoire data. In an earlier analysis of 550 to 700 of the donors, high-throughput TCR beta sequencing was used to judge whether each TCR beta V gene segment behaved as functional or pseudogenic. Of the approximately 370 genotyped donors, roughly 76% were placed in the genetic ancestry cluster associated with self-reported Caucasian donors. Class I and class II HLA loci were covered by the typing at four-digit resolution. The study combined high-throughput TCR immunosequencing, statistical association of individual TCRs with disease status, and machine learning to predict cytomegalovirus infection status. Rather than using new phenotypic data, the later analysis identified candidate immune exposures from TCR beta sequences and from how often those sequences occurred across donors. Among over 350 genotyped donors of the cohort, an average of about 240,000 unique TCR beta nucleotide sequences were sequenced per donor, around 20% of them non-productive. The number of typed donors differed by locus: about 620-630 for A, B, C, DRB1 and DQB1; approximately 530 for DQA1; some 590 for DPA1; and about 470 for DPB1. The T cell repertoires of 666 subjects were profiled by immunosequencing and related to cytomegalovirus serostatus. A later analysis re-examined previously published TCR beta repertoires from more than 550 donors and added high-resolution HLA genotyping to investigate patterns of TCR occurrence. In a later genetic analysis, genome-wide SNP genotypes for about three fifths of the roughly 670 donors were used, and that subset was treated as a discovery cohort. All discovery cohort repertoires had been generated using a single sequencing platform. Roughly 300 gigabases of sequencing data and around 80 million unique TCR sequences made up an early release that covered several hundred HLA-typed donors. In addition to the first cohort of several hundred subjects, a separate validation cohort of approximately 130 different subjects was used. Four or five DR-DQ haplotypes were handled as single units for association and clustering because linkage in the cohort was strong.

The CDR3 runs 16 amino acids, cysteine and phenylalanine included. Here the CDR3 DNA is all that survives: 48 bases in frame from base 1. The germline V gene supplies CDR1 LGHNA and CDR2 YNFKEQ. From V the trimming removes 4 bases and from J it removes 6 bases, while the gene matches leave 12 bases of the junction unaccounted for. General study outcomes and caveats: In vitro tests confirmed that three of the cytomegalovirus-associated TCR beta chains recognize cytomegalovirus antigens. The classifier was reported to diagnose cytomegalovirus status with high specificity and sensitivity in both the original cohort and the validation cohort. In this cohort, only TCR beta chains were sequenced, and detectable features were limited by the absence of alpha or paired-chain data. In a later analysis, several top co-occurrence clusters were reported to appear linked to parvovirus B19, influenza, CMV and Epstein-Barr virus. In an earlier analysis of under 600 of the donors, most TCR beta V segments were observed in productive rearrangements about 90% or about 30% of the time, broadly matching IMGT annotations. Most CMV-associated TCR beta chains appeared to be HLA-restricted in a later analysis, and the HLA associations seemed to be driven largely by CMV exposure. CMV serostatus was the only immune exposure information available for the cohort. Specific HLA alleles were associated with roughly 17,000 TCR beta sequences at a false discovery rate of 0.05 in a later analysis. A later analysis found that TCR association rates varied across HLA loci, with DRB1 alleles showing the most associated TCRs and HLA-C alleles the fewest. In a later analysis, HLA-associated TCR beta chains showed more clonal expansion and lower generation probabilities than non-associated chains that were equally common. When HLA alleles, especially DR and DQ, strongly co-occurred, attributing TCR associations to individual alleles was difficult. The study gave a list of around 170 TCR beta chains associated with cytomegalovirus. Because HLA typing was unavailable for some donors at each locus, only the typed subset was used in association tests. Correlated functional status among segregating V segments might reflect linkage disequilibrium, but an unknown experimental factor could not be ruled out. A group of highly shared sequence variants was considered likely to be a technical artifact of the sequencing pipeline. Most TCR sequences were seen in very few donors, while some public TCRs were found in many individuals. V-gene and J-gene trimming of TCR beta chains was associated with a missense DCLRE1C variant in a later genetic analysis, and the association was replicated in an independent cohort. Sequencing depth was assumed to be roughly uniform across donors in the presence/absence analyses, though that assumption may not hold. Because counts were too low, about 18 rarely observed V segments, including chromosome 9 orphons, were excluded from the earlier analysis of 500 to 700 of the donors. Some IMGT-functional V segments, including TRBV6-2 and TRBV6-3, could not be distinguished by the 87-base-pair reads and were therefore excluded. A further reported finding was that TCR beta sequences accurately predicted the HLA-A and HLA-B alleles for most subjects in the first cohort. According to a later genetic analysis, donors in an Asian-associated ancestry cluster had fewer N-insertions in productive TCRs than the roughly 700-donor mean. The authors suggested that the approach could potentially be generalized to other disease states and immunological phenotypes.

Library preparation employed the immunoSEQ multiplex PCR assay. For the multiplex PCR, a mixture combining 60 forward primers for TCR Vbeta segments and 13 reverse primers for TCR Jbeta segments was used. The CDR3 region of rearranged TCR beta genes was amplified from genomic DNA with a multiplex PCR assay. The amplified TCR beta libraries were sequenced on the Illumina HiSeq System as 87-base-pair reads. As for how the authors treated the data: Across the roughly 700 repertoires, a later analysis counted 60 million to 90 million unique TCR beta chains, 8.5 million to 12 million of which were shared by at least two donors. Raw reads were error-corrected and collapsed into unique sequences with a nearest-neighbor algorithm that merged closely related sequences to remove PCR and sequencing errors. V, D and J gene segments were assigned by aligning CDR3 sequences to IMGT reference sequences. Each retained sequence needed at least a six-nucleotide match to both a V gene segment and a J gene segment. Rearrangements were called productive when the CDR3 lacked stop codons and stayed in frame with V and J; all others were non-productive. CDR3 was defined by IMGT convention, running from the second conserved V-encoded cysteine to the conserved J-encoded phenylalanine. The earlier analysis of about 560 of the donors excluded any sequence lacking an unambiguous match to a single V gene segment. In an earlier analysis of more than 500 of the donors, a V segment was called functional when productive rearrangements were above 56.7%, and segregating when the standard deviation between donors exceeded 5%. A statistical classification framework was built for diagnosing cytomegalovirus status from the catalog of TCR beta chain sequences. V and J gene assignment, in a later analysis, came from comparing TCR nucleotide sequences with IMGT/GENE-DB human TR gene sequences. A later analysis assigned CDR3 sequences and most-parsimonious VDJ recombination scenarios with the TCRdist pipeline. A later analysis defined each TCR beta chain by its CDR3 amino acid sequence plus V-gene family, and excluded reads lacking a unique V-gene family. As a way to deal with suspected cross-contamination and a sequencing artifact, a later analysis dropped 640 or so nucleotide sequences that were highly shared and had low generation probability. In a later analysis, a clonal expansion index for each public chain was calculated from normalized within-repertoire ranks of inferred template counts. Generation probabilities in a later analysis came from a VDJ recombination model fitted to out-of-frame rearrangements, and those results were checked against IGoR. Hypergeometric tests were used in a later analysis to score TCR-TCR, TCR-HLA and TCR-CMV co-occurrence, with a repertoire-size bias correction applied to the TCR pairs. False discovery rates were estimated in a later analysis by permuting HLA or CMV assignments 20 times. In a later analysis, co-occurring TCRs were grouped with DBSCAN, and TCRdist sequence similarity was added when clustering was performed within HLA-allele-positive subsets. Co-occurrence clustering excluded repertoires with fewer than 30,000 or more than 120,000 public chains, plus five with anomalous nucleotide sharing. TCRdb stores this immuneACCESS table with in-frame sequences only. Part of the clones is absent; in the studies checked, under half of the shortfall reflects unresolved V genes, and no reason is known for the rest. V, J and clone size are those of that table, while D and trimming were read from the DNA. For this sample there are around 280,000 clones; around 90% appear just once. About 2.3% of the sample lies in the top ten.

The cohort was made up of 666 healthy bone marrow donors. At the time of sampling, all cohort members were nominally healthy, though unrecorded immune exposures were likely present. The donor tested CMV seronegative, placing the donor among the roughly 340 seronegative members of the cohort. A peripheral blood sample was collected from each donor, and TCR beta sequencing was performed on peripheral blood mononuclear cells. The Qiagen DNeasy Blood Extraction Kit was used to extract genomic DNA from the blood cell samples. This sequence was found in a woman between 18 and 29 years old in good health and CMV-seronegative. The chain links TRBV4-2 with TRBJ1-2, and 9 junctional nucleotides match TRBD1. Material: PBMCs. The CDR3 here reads CASSRERGTGRDGYTF. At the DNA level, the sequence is TGTGCCAGCAGCCGAGAACGGGGGACAGGGCGCGATGGCTACACCTTC.